The T cell receptor (beta chain) described here comes from a study of CD4 and CD8 cells across lung adenocarcinoma regions. Only one count was recorded for this clonotype. A read error may account for a junction end that differs from germline. Donors had localized lung adenocarcinoma, a non-small cell lung cancer. The CDR3 extends over 14 amino acids. Germline-derived CDR1 and CDR2 are WSHSY and SAAADI. MiXCR, applied by TCRdb to the PCR reads, yields one record per CDR3 protein. The sample comprises approximately 19,000 distinct CDR3 sequences, over 50% of which are singletons, and 27% rests with the top ten.

The receptor comes from a female donor with lung adenocarcinoma. The CD4 and CD8 labels of this study may be unreliable. Sequenced material: CD8+ T cells from the center of a lung tumor. The chain links TRBV10-2 to TRBJ2-3, with TRBD2 matching over 8 bases. The J call may not be correct, given that the DNA end is closer to TRBJ2-7. CDR3: CASSGGGGEETQYF. The CDR3, as DNA: TGCGCGAGCAGCGGGGGCGGTGGCGAGGAGACGCAGTACTTC.